This entry features one T cell receptor beta chain sequence. As yet, its antigen is unknown. The validation cohort, a group of around 130 subjects, included the donors and was separate from the approximately 670-subject first cohort. This specimen belongs to a study of cytomegalovirus exposure and HLA in healthy donors. The CDR3 covers 14 residues. J gave up 2 bases and V 2 bases, and 3 bases lay outside the gene matches. The germline gives CDR1 SGHDT, CDR2 YYEEEE. TCRdb keeps only in-frame clones here, not all; method: immunoSEQ multiplex PCR. The table includes tens of thousands of clones, 89% detected once. Broader study findings: The classifier reportedly diagnosed cytomegalovirus status with high specificity and sensitivity. The listing of 160 or so TCR beta chains classed them as cytomegalovirus-associated. The authors confirmed in vitro that a few CMV-associated chains were specific for CMV antigens.

This receptor was identified in a woman between 18 and 30 years old in good health and CMV-seronegative. The sample consisted of PBMCs. The genes are TRBV5-6 and TRBJ2-5, with TRBD1 identical over 7 bases. The CDR3: CASSLTGAQETQYF. DNA of the CDR3: TGTGCCAGCAGCTTAACAGGGGCACAAGAGACCCAGTACTTC.